This TCR beta chain was retrieved from a study of shared clonotypes between healthy human individuals (dated by TCRdb to the early 2020s). Background for the entire study: The cohort comprised a couple of women and a few men aged 18 to 49 years. For each donor, three plates each were used for CD4 naive and CD4 memory, two plates were used for CD8 naive, and one plate was used for CD8 memory. To estimate repertoire size and how much clonotype sharing occurs between individuals, the study deeply sequenced the blood TCR repertoires of roughly 5 healthy adults. To increase sequencing depth and limit assay-specific biases, different laboratories used diverse techniques to prepare libraries and sequence TCR repertoires. Per donor, leukapheresis produced somewhere between about 0.94 and 9 billion PBMCs. The full study reports these points: Estimated clonotype richness was generally larger for naive than for memory subsets. Rarefaction of sorted-subset datasets indicated incomplete sequencing despite the large sequencing depth. Only blood was sampled, and tissue TCR repertoires likely differ from those in blood. Because the study included only a small number of donors, the genetic and exposure-history diversity represented was limited. Pairwise subsampling indicated that sequencing depth was expected to affect the degree of clonotype sharing among donors. Sharing across a few donors was observed for 5% to 6.5% of naive CD4, 3% to 4% of naive CD8, roughly 2.4% of memory CD4, and 0.4% of memory CD8 clonotypes. Higher generation probabilities were observed for clonotypes shared by all four sorted-subset donors than for non-shared clonotypes.

The CDR3 numbers 11 residues from cysteine through phenylalanine. The sequence is cut down to CDR3 DNA, 33 bases in frame from base 1. As encoded in the germline V gene (reference sequence), CDR1 is DFQATT while CDR2 is SNEGSKA. Deletion took 7 bases off V and 7 bases off J, with a span of 10 bases between the germline ends. The donors were healthy, HIV-negative adults who had no recently reported acute infections or vaccinations. Every donor was a Caucasian adult residing in Nashville, Tennessee, USA. CD4+ T cells were enriched by magnetic negative selection, after which naive cells were positively selected on CD45RA and the negative fraction was taken as the memory subset. After blood collection by leukapheresis, PBMCs were isolated using Ficoll-Histopaque density gradient centrifugation and then cryopreserved in the vapor phase of liquid nitrogen. Purity and quantity of every magnetically sorted T cell population were checked by analytical flow cytometry. Each sorted fraction had its genomic DNA isolated and then quantified by UV absorbance on a Nanodrop 2000c.

Using the deep immunoSEQ assay, multiplex PCR amplified TCR CDR3 regions from genomic DNA. Extracted genomic DNA from each cell subset was distributed evenly across all wells of several immunoSEQ 96-well plates, and each plate was treated as a replicate. For sorted subsets, each replicate PCR was loaded with approximately 200 ng genomic DNA, equivalent to 25,000 to 35,000 T cell genomes. The purified libraries were quantified using a Qubit 3.0 fluorometer, sized with a Bioanalyzer 2100, and then quantified again using the KAPA Library Quantification kit. A separate single-read 150-cycle Illumina NextSeq 550 flow cell was used to sequence each immunoSEQ 96-well plate. The original methods were these. Because the immunoSEQ output held only junctional sequences and lacked quality scores, the filtering could not match the filtering applied to full-length reads. To assign V/J genes and CDR3, sequences were annotated using PyIR, a Python wrapper for IgBLAST v1.9, with IMGT germline references. Any read was removed if the V/J assignment was weak (E-value above 1e-6), the CDR3 was missing, or the read contained stop codons, out-of-frame junctions, or ambiguous translated residues. V3J clonotypes were defined by identical inferred V gene, J gene, and CDR3 amino acid sequence. Percentage overlap between repertoires was calculated by dividing the number of shared unique clonotypes by the size of the smaller repertoire. Richness of each repertoire was evaluated using RTK rarefaction, the Chao1 estimator, and Recon v2.1 estimates of unobserved clonotypes. Generation probabilities for all TCRbeta clonotypes obtained by the gDNA method from a handful of donors were computed using OLGA. TCRdb carries this immuneACCESS record with in-frame sequences only. Its versions omit some clonotypes, under half of them owing to an unresolved V gene in the studies checked, with the rest unexplained. That table is the source of V, J and clone size, and D and trimming were worked out from the DNA. The sample table lists roughly 2,300,000 clones, about nine tenths of them with a count of one. The ten largest clones take up approximately 0.41% of the sample.

Points on this clone: Its antigen specificity is not known. No base-level quality is on record; no much larger clone is a single base apart.

Material: naive CD4+ T cells from PBMCs. The sample's cell subset or site label, decoded: CD45RA+ positively selected. The TCR comes from a man in his late teens or twenties in good health. Some clones in this sample may be carry-over from other donors' samples. The chain couples TRBV20-1 to TRBJ1-4, with the identity of the D gene unclear. In nucleotides, the sequence is TGCAGTGTCAGAGTACGTGAAAAACTGTTTTTT. Its product reads: CSVRVREKLFF.